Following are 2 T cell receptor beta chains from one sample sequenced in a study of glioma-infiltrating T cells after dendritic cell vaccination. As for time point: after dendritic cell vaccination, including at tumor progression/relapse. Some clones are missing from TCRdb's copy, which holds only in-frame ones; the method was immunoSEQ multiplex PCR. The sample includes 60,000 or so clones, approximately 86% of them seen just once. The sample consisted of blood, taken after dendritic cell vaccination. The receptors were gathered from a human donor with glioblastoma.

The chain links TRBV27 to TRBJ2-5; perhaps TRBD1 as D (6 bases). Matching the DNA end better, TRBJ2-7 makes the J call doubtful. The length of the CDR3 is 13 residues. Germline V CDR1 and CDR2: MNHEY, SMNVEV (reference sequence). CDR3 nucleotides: TGTGCCAGCAGCAAGGACAGTTCCTACGAGCAGTACTTC. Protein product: CASSKDSSYEQYF.

CDR3 nucleotides: TGTGCCAGCAGGGGGGGGCGGGGCAGCAATCAGCCCCAGCATTTT. It translates to CASRGGRGSNQPQHF. The genes are TRBV6-1 and TRBJ1-5, with a tentative D call TRBD1 (6 bases). V was pared by 6 bases and J by 1 base, with 13 bases between. CDR1 and CDR2 (germline): MNHNS, SASEGT. The CDR3 loop spans 15 amino acids.